This T cell receptor beta chain was captured in a study of cytomegalovirus exposure and HLA in healthy donors. In the study overall: Out of around 360 genotyped donors, 81% belonged to the Caucasian-associated ancestry cluster.

Findings of the study overall: A later analysis linked about 17,000 TCR beta sequences to HLA alleles at 0.05 false discovery rate.

Healthy bone marrow donors supplied every sample. PCR amplification relied on 60 Vbeta primers (plus 13 Jbeta primers). Libraries were prepared by immunoSEQ multiplex PCR; TCRdb keeps only in-frame clonotypes and omits some of them. The top ten clones hold roughly 2.5% of a sample with 210,000 or so clones, 77% of them seen once. Notes on this clone: The antigen is undetermined.

Specimen: PBMCs. The TCR sequence derives from a woman aged 55 to 70 in good health and CMV-seropositive.

CDR3 loop: CASSPRTQLDGYTF. The CDR3 nucleotides are TGTGCCAGCTCACCACGTACACAGTTGGATGGCTACACCTTC. V gene TRBV18 combines with J gene TRBJ1-2, with D hard to call. Germline V gene sequence: CDR1 KGHSH, CDR2 LQKENI. V was cut by 1 base and J by 6 bases, with 12 bases left in between. CDR3 length equals 14 residues. The entire variable domain, with the rest obtained from reference TRBV18 and TRBJ1-2, is as follows: NAGVMQNPRHLVRRRGQEARLRCSPMKGHSHVYWYRQLPEEGLKFMVYLQKENIIDESGMPKERFSAEFPKEGPSILRIQQVVRGDSAAYFCASSPRTQLDGYTFGSGTRLTVV.